This is a list of T cell receptor beta chains from one sample in a study of cytomegalovirus exposure and HLA in healthy donors. Libraries were prepared by immunoSEQ multiplex PCR; TCRdb keeps only in-frame clonotypes and omits some of them. The repertoire holds 170,000 or so clones, around 83% seen once, with 1.6% in the top ten. The specimen was PBMCs. The receptors originated from a man in his fifties or sixties in good health and CMV-seronegative. Each CDR3 is given with its conserved first and last residue. A D gene is named only where the DNA matches it firmly.

cdr3_length: 14
v_call: TRBV13
d_call: TRBD1
j_call: TRBJ1-5
cdr3_nt: TGTGCCAGCAGCTACGGACAGGGGCTTCAGCCCCAGCATTTT
cdr3_aa: CASSYGQGLQPQHF

cdr3_length: 13
v_call: TRBV7-2
d_call: -
j_call: TRBJ1-2
cdr3_nt: TGTGCCAGCAGCTTCCGGGGGGCGGTTGGCTACACCTTC
cdr3_aa: CASSFRGAVGYTF

cdr3_length: 14
v_call: TRBV2
d_call: TRBD2
j_call: TRBJ2-7
cdr3_nt: TGTGCCAGCAGTGGAATAGCGGGAGGTTACGAGCAGTACTTC
cdr3_aa: CASSGIAGGYEQYF

cdr3_length: 16
v_call: TRBV7-2
d_call: -
j_call: TRBJ2-1
cdr3_nt: TGTGCCAGCAGCCCAAAAGGACAGCCCCAAGGGGATGAGCAGTTCTTC
cdr3_aa: CASSPKGQPQGDEQFF

cdr3_length: 15
v_call: TRBV6-5
d_call: TRBD2
j_call: TRBJ2-3
cdr3_nt: TGTGCCAGCAGTCGTAGCGGGAGTTTCCCAGATACGCAGTATTTT
cdr3_aa: CASSRSGSFPDTQYF

cdr3_length: 16
v_call: TRBV18
d_call: TRBD2
j_call: TRBJ2-1
cdr3_nt: TGTGCCAGCTCCCTTGGACCACCTAGCGGGGGTGGTGAGCAGTTCTTC
cdr3_aa: CASSLGPPSGGGEQFF

cdr3_length: 20
v_call: TRBV4-3
d_call: TRBD1
j_call: TRBJ2-7
cdr3_nt: TGCGCCAGCAGCCAAGTGGGCAGGGGGCTAGACTATAGTGGGAAAAACGAGCAGTACTTC
cdr3_aa: CASSQVGRGLDYSGKNEQYF

cdr3_length: 13
v_call: TRBV2
d_call: -
j_call: TRBJ2-7
cdr3_nt: TGTGCCAGCAAACAGGCGGTTTTATTCGAGCAGTACTTC
cdr3_aa: CASKQAVLFEQYF

cdr3_length: 15
v_call: TRBV5-1
d_call: -
j_call: TRBJ2-5
cdr3_nt: TGCGCCAGCTATAGTAATGGGGCAGGACAAGAGACCCAGTACTTC
cdr3_aa: CASYSNGAGQETQYF

cdr3_length: 14
v_call: TRBV30
d_call: -
j_call: TRBJ2-3
cdr3_nt: TGTGCCTGGAGTGGAGGGGGGGCAGCAGATGCGCAGTATTTT
cdr3_aa: CAWSGGGAADAQYF